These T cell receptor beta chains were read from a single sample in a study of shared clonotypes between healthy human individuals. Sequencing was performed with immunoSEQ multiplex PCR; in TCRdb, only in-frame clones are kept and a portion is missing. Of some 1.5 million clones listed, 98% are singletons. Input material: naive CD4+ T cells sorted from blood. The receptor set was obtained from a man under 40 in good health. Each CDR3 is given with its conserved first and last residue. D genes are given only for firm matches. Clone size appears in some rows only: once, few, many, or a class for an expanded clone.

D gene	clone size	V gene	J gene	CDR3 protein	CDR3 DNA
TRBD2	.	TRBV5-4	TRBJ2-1	CASSFGTSAINEQFF	TGTGCCAGCAGCTTTGGGACTAGCGCCATCAATGAGCAGTTCTTC
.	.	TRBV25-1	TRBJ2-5	CASSTARAQETQYF	TGTGCCAGCTCTACGGCCAGAGCCCAAGAGACCCAGTACTTC
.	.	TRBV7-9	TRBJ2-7	CASSSKDSSSYEQYF	TGTGCCAGCAGCTCCAAGGACAGCTCTTCCTACGAGCAGTACTTC
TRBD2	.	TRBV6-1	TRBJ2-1	CASSGGLAGEYNEQFF	TGTGCCAGCAGTGGGGGACTAGCGGGCGAATACAATGAGCAGTTCTTC
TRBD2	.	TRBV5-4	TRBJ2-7	CASSGTSGSLDEQYF	TGTGCCAGCAGCGGGACTAGCGGGAGTTTAGACGAGCAGTACTTC
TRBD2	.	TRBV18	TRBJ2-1	CASSPGLAGNYNEQFF	TGTGCCAGCTCACCAGGACTAGCGGGGAACTACAATGAGCAGTTCTTC
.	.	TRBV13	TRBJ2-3	CASSLGSLALADTQYF	TGTGCCAGCAGCTTAGGGAGTCTAGCGTTAGCAGATACGCAGTATTTT
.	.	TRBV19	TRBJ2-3	CASSPFTADTQYF	TGTGCCAGTAGTCCCTTTACGGCAGATACGCAGTATTTT
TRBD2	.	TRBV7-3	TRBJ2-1	CASSLLAGGDNEQFF	TGTGCCAGCAGCTTACTAGCGGGAGGTGATAATGAGCAGTTCTTC
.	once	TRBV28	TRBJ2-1	CASSFGYEQFF	TGTGCCAGCAGTTTTGGCTATGAGCAGTTCTTC
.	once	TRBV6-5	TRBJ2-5	CASSYGTSGVETQYF	TGTGCCAGCAGTTACGGGACCTCCGGTGTAGAGACCCAGTACTTC
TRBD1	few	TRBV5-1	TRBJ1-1	CASSSTGLNTEAFF	TGCGCCAGCAGCTCGACAGGGTTGAACACTGAAGCTTTCTTT
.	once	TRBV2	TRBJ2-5	CAREGPGPGGTQYF	TGTGCCAGGGAGGGACCGGGGCCCGGAGGGACCCAGTACTTC
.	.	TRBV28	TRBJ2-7	CASRPRPGEQYF	TGTGCCAGCAGGCCCCGACCGGGGGAGCAGTACTTC
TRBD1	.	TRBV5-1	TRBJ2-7	CASSFSTGGIDEQYF	TGCGCCAGCAGCTTCTCCACAGGGGGCATCGACGAGCAGTACTTC
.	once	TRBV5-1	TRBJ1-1	CASSPWGQGMNTEAFF	TGCGCCAGCAGCCCCTGGGGGCAGGGTATGAACACTGAAGCTTTCTTT
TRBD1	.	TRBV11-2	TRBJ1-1	CASSLPPRGLGEAFF	TGTGCCAGCAGCTTACCCCCCAGGGGGTTAGGTGAAGCTTTCTTT
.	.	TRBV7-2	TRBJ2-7	CASSLARTYEQYF	TGTGCCAGCAGCTTAGCTAGAACCTACGAGCAGTACTTC
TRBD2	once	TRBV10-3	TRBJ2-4	CAIMSGREDIQYF	TGTGCCATCATGAGCGGGAGGGAGGACATTCAGTACTTC
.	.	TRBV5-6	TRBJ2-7	CASSTIPGGFYEQYF	TGTGCCAGCAGTACGATTCCTGGGGGATTCTACGAGCAGTACTTC
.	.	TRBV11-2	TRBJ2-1	CASSLDRPGNEQFF	TGTGCCAGCAGCTTAGATCGCCCTGGGAATGAGCAGTTCTTC
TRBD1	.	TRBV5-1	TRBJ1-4	CASSTGQGEEKLFF	TGCGCCAGCAGCACCGGACAGGGGGAAGAAAAACTGTTTTTT
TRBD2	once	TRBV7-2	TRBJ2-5	CASSPPWTSQETQYF	TGTGCCAGCAGCCCCCCCTGGACTAGCCAAGAGACCCAGTACTTC
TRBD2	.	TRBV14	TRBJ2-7	CASSGHSLATRSYEQYF	TGTGCCAGCAGCGGACATTCACTAGCGACCCGATCCTACGAGCAGTACTTC
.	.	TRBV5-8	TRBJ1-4	CASSVNEKLFF	TGTGCCAGCAGTGTGAATGAAAAACTGTTTTTT
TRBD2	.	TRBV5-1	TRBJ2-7	CASSGSAGVSYEQYF	TGCGCCAGCAGCGGCTCAGCGGGAGTTTCGTACGAGCAGTACTTC
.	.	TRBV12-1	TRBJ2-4	CASSSDRGRNIQYF	TGTGCCAGCAGCTCGGACAGGGGGAGGAACATTCAGTACTTC
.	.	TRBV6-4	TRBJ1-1	CASSDRANTEAFF	TGTGCCAGCAGTGACAGGGCGAACACTGAAGCTTTCTTT
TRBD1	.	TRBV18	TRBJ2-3	CASTLGQHTDTQYF	TGTGCCAGCACCCTGGGACAGCACACAGATACGCAGTATTTT
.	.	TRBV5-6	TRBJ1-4	CASSLVGGSEKLFF	TGTGCCAGCAGCTTGGTGGGCGGGAGTGAAAAACTGTTTTTT
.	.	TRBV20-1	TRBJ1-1	CSASPNTEAFF	TGCAGTGCTAGTCCAAACACTGAAGCTTTCTTT
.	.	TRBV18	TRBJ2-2	CASSYLEGNTGELFF	TGTGCCAGCTCATATCTAGAGGGCAACACCGGGGAGCTGTTTTTT
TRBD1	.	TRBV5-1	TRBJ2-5	CASSAFYRGVIETQYF	TGCGCCAGCAGCGCTTTCTACAGGGGTGTAATCGAGACCCAGTACTTC
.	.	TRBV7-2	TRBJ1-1	CASSPHGLNTEAFF	TGTGCCAGCAGCCCGCATGGGCTGAACACTGAAGCTTTCTTT
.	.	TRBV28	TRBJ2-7	CASSPGRGPSYEQYF	TGTGCCAGCAGCCCAGGGAGGGGGCCCTCCTACGAGCAGTACTTC
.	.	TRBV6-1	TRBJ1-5	CASSDPAVLQPQHF	TGTGCCAGCAGTGACCCTGCCGTCCTCCAGCCCCAGCATTTT
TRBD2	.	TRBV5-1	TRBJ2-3	CASSLSGLAGTDTQYF	TGCGCCAGCAGCTTGAGTGGGCTAGCGGGCACAGATACGCAGTATTTT
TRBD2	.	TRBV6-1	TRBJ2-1	CASSRSGGPGNEQFF	TGTGCCAGCAGTCGAAGCGGGGGCCCTGGGAATGAGCAGTTCTTC
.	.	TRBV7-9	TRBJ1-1	CASSSLLGDVTEAFF	TGTGCCAGCAGCTCACTGTTAGGGGATGTCACTGAAGCTTTCTTT
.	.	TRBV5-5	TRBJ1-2	CASSSLVQGSQYGYTF	TGTGCCAGCAGCTCGTTGGTCCAGGGGAGTCAGTATGGCTACACCTTC
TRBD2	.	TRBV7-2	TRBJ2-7	CASSLVGGRPSYEQYF	TGTGCCAGCAGCTTAGTCGGCGGGAGGCCCTCCTACGAGCAGTACTTC
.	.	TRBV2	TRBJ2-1	CASSWTVYNEQFF	TGTGCCAGCAGCTGGACAGTTTACAATGAGCAGTTCTTC
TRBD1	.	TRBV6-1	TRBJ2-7	CASSVGDRGYYEQYF	TGTGCCAGCAGTGTGGGGGACAGGGGGTACTACGAGCAGTACTTC
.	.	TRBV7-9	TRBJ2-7	CASSLQPLGYEQYF	TGTGCCAGCAGCCTTCAGCCTCTCGGCTACGAGCAGTACTTC
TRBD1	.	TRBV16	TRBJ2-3	CASSENPRDRGTDTQYF	TGTGCCAGCAGCGAAAATCCCCGGGACAGGGGCACAGATACGCAGTATTTT
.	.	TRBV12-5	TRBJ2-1	CASGLVPKRREGVHNEQFF	TGTGCTAGTGGTTTGGTACCAAAGAGGAGAGAGGGGGTTCACAATGAGCAGTTCTTC